This TCR beta chain was found in a study of CD8 T cells in ankylosing spondylitis. This clonotype occurred many times. Its antigen is unidentified. Whole-study results and caveats: The authors found the disease-linked clones to be CD8+ and relatively rare in peripheral blood. Several of the motif variants were reported before in synovial fluid and blood from reactive arthritis. Among TCR beta sequences, a motif of under ten highly homologous variants appeared characteristic of ankylosing spondylitis blood.

Using quantitative 5'-RACE with molecular barcodes, the authors made TCR beta libraries. TCRdb redid the calling of the 5' RACE reads with MiXCR, one entry per CDR3 protein. The data hold approximately 520,000 distinct CDR3 sequences, with about 5.7% observed a single time. This receptor was identified in a male donor with ankylosing spondylitis. Specimen: blood, either unsorted or a sorted T cell fraction (not recorded which).

The DNA for the CDR3 is TGCAGCGTTGTTGAACAGCCGAACACTGAAGCTTTCTTT. Translation: CSVVEQPNTEAFF. The chain links TRBV29-1 to TRBJ1-1; D remains unclear. The CDR3 runs to 13 residues. Germline CDR1 is SQVTM and CDR2 is ANQGSEA. V lost 4 bases to trimming and J lost 1 base, with 10 bases between them. Drawing the rest from reference TRBV29-1 and TRBJ1-1, the complete variable domain is SAVISQKPSRDICQRGTSLTIQCQVDSQVTMMFWYRQQPGQSLTLIATANQGSEATYESGFVIDKFPISRPNLTFSTLTVSNMSPEDSSIYLCSVVEQPNTEAFFGQGTRLTVV.